This TCR beta chain was recovered during a study of T cells in Graves' hyperthyroidism and ophthalmopathy. This clonotype was recorded at least ten times. TCR beta CDR3 regions were amplified from RNA. First-round RT-PCR with HTBI primers amplified the TCR CDR3 region. TCRdb reprocessed the multiplex PCR reads with MiXCR, giving one entry per CDR3 protein. The data hold hundreds of thousands of distinct CDR3 sequences, with about 15% observed a single time. CDR3 length: 13 residues. V lost 6 bases to trimming and J lost 2 bases, with 13 bases between them. Per the germline V gene, CDR1 is DFQATT and CDR2 is SNEGSKA (reference sequence).

Sample: blood. The chain couples TRBV20-1 to TRBJ2-5, with D uncertain. The source is a woman aged 50 to 65 with Graves' ophthalmopathy. CDR3: CSAYQVAQETQYF. The CDR3 bases are TGCAGTGCCTACCAGGTAGCACAAGAGACCCAGTACTTC.